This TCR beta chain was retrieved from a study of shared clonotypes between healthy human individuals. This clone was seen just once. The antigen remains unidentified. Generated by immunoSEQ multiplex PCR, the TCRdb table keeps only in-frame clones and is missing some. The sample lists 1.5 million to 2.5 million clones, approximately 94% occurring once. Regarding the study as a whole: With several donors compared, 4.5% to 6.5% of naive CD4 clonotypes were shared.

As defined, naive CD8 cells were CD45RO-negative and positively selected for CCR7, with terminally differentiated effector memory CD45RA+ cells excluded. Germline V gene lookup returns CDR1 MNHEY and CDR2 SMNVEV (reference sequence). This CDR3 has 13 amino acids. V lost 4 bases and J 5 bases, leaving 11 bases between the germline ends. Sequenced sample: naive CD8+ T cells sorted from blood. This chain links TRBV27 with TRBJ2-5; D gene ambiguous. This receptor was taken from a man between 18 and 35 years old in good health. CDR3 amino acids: CASSWIPWETQYF. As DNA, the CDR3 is TGTGCCAGCAGTTGGATCCCTTGGGAGACCCAGTACTTC.